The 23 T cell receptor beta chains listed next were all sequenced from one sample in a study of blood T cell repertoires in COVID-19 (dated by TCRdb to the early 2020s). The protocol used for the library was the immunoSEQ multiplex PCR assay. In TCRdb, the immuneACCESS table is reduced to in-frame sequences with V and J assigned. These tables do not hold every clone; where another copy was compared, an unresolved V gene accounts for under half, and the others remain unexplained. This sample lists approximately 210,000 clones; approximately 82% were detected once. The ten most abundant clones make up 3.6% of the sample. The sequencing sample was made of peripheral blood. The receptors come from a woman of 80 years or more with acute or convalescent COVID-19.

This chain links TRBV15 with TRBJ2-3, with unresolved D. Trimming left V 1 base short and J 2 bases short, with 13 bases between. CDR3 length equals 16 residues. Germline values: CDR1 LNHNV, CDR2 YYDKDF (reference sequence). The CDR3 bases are TGTGCCACCAGCAGAGGACTTACTATGCTCACAGATACGCAGTATTTT. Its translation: CATSRGLTMLTDTQYF.

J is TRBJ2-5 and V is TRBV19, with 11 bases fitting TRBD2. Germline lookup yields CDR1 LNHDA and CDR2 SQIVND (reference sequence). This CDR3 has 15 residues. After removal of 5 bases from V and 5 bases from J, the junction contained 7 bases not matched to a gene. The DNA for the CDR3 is TGTGCCAGTAGTCCGCGACTAGCGGGGACCGAGACCCAGTACTTC. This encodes CASSPRLAGTETQYF.

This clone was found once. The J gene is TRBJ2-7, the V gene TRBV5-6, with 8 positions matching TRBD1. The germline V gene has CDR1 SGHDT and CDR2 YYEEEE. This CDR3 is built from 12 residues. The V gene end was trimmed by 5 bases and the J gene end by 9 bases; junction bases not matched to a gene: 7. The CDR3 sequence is CASSPGQGGQYF. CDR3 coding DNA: TGTGCCAGCAGTCCTGGACAGGGCGGGCAGTACTTC. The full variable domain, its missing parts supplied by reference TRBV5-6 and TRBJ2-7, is DAGVTQSPTHLIKTRGQQVTLRCSPKSGHDTVSWYQQALGQGPQFIFQYYEEEERQRGNFPDRFSGHQFPNYSSELNVNALLLGDSALYLCASSPGQGGQYFGPGTRLTVT.

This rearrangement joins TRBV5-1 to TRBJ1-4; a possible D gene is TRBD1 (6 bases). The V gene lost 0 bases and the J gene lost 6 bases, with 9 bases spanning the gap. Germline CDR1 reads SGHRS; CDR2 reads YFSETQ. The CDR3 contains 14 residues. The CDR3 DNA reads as TGCGCCAGCAGCTTGGAGGGACAACATGAAAAACTGTTTTTT. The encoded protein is CASSLEGQHEKLFF.

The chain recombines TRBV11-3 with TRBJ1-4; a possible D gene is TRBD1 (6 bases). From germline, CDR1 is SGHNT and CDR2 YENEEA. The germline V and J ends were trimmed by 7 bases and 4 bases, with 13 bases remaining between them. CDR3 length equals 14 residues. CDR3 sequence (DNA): TGTGCCAGCAACACGGGACATAATAATGAAAAACTGTTTTTT. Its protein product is CASNTGHNNEKLFF.

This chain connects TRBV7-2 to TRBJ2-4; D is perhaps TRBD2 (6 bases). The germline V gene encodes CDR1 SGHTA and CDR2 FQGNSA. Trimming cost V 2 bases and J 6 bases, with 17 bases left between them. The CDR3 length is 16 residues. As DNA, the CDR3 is TGTGCCAGCAGCTTAAGGCCAGATCTGGGGGGAAACATTCAGTACTTC. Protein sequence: CASSLRPDLGGNIQYF.

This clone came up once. The CDR3 is CASSGTANTEAFF. Here the CDR3 DNA reads TGTGCCAGCAGTGGGACAGCAAACACTGAAGCTTTCTTT. The chain links TRBV9 to TRBJ1-1; 7 nucleotides line up with TRBD1. The V gene end was trimmed by 5 bases and the J gene end by 2 bases; junction bases not matched to a gene: 3. CDR3 length equals 13 residues. The V gene's germline CDR1 is SGDLS and CDR2 YYNGEE. The full variable domain, in which reference TRBV9 and TRBJ1-1 provide the parts outside the CDR3, is DSGVTQTPKHLITATGQRVTLRCSPRSGDLSVYWYQQSLDQGLQFLIQYYNGEERAKGNILERFSAQQFPDLHSELNLSSLELGDSALYFCASSGTANTEAFFGQGTRLTVV.

The CDR3 nucleotides are TGCGCCAGCAGCCTTACGGGACTAGAGGGCGAGCAGTACTTC. Residues: CASSLTGLEGEQYF. V gene TRBV4-1 combines with J gene TRBJ2-7; TRBD2 matches at 8 bases. Germline assignment: CDR1 MGHRA and CDR2 YSYEKL. The CDR3 length is 14 residues. Germline trimming cut 4 bases from V and 6 bases from J; bases unmatched to any gene: 8.

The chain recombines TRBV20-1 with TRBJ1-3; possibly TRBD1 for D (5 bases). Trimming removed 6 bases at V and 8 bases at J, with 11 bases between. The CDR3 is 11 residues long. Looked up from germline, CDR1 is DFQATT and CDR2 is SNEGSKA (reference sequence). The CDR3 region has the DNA TGCAGTGCGGTCCAGGGATACACCATATATTTT. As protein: CSAVQGYTIYF.

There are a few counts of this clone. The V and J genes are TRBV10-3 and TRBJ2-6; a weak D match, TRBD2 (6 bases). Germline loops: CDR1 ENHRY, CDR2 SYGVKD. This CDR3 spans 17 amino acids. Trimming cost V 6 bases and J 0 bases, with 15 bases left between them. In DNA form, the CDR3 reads TGTGCCATCAGGAACCGGGACTTCGCCTCTGGGGCCAACGTCCTGACTTTC. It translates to CAIRNRDFASGANVLTF.

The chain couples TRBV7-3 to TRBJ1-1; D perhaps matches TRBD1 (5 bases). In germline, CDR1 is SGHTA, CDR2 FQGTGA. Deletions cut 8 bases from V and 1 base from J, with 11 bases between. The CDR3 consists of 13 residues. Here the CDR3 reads CASGAGSNTEAFF. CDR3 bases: TGTGCCAGCGGAGCAGGGTCGAACACTGAAGCTTTCTTT.

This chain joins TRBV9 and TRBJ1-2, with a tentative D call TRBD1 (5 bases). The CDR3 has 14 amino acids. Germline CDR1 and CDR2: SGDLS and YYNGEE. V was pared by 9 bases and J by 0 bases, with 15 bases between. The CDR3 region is CATSKDTSNYGYTF. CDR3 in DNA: TGTGCCACCTCTAAGGACACCTCTAACTATGGCTACACCTTC.

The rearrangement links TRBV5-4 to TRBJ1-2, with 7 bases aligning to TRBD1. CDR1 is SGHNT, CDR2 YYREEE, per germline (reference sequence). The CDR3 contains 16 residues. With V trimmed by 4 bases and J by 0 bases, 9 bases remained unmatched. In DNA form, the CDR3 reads TGTGCCAGCAGCCCAATGACAGGGACTGCTAACTATGGCTACACCTTC. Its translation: CASSPMTGTANYGYTF.

The CDR3 reads CASRVGQRVSEAFF. The CDR3 DNA follows: TGTGCCAGCAGGGTCGGACAGAGAGTCTCTGAAGCTTTCTTT. The chain carries TRBV27 and TRBJ1-1; D perhaps matches TRBD1 (6 bases). The CDR3 runs to 14 residues. Trimming shortened V by 6 bases and J by 6 bases, and 17 bases separated the two germline ends. CDR1 and CDR2 (germline): MNHEY, SMNVEV (reference sequence).

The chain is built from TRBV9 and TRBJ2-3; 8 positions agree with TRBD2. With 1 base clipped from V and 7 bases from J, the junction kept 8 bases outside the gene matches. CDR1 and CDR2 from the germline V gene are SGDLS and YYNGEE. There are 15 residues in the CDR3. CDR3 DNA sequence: TGTGCCAGCAGCGTACGGGAGGGGGAGACCAATACGCAGTATTTT. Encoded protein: CASSVREGETNTQYF.

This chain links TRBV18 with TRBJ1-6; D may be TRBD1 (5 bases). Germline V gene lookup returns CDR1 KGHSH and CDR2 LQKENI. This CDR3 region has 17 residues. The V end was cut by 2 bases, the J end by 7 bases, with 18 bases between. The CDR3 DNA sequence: TGTGCCAGCTCACCATTTTCCGGGGGTCTAGAGAATTCACCCCTCCACTTT. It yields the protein CASSPFSGGLENSPLHF.

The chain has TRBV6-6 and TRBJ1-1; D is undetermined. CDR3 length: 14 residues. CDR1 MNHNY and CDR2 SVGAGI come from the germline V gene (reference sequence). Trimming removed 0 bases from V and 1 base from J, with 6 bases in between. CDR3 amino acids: CASSYSHSNTEAFF. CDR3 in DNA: TGTGCCAGCAGTTACTCGCACTCGAACACTGAAGCTTTCTTT.

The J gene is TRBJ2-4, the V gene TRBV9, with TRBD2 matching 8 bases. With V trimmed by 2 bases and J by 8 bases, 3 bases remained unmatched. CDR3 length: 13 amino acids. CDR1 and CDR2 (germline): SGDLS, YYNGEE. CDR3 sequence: CASSVGSGDIQYF. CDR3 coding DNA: TGTGCCAGCAGCGTGGGTAGCGGGGACATTCAGTACTTC. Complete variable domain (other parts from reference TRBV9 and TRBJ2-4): DSGVTQTPKHLITATGQRVTLRCSPRSGDLSVYWYQQSLDQGLQFLIQYYNGEERAKGNILERFSAQQFPDLHSELNLSSLELGDSALYFCASSVGSGDIQYFGAGTRLSVL.

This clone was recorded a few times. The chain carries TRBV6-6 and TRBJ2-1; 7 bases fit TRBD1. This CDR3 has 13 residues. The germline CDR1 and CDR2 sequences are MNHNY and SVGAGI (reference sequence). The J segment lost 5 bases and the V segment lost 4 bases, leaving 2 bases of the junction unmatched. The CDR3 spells CASSSQGNNEQFF. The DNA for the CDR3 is TGTGCCAGCAGTTCACAGGGGAACAATGAGCAGTTCTTC.

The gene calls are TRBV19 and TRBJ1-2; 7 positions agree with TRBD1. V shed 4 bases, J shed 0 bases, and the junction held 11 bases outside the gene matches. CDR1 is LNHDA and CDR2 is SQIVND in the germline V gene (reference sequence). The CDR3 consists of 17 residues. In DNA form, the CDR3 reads TGTGCCAGTAGTAACAGGGGTATGGTCCCCTCTAACTATGGCTACACCTTC. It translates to CASSNRGMVPSNYGYTF.

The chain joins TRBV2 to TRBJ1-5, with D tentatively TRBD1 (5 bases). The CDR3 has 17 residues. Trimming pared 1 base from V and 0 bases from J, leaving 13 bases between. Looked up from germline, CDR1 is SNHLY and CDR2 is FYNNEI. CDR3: CASSEEEGQVSNQPQHF. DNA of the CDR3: TGTGCCAGCAGTGAAGAGGAGGGGCAGGTTAGCAATCAGCCCCAGCATTTT.

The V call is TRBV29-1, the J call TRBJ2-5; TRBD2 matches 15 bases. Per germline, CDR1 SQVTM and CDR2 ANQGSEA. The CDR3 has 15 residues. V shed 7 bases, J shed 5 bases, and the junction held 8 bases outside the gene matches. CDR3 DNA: TGCAGCGGCTGGACTAGCGGGGGGGCCGGGGAGACCCAGTACTTC. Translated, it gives CSGWTSGGAGETQYF.

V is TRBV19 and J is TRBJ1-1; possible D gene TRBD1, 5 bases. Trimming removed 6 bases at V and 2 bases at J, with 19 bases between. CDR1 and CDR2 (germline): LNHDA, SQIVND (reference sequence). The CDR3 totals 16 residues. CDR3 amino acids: CASSPSWGGKNTEAFF. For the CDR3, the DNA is TGTGCCAGTAGCCCGTCCTGGGGGGGAAAAAACACTGAAGCTTTCTTT.